This T cell receptor beta chain was observed in a study of T cell repertoires in cytomegalovirus infection. Across the whole study: An indication of both CMV infection and matching HLA type came from public TCR beta signatures.

General study points: Dominant in the ex vivo response were TCR beta clonotypes restricted by HLA-C and specific for CMV.

A note on this clonotype: Antigen specificity is unknown.

A single record per CDR3 protein comes from TCRdb applying MiXCR to the reads. The sample comprises about 20,000 distinct CDR3 sequences, around 40% of which are singletons, and approximately 94% rests with the top ten. CDR3 size: 13 residues. The germline gives CDR1 MGHRA, CDR2 YSYEKL. Trimming pared 0 bases from V and 7 bases from J, leaving 8 bases between. The receptor was isolated from a human donor in good health (CMV status not recorded). Some clones in this sample may be carry-over from other donors' samples. Specimen: CD8+ T cells from cultured PBMCs, collected from culture after CMV antigen stimulation. The chain combines TRBV4-1 with TRBJ2-3; TRBD1 might be the D (5 bases). CDR3 nucleotides: TGCGCCAGCAGCCAAGATCAGGGAAATACGCAGTATTTT. Amino acid sequence: CASSQDQGNTQYF.